This TCR beta chain was recorded in a study of early T cells in non-severe SARS-CoV-2 infection. Study at large: Sequencing targeted bulk RNA from unsorted whole blood, leaving chains unpaired. Study results and limitations: VDJdb matching, biased toward anti-spike CD8 responses, missed private and CD4 specificities.

The CDR3 spans 13 residues. The V end lost 2 bases, the J end lost 1 base, and 5 bases lay between the germline ends. This clonotype showed up just a few times. What it binds is unknown. Individual cDNA molecules carried attached unique molecular identifiers. MiXCR, applied by TCRdb to the 5' RACE reads, yields one record per CDR3 protein. The sample contains tens of thousands of distinct CDR3 sequences, roughly a tenth of which appear only once. The sequence came from an adult who was a healthcare worker with PCR-confirmed SARS-CoV-2 infection or an uninfected control (not recorded which). The gene calls are TRBV12-3 or TRBV12-4 and TRBJ1-1; D not certain. Sequenced material: whole blood. The DNA for the CDR3 is TGTGCCAGCAGTTTAAAACAGAACACTGAAGCTTTCTTT. Its protein product is CASSLKQNTEAFF.